This TCR beta chain is from a study of Graves' ophthalmopathy and Graves' hyperthyroidism. Looking at the study overall: At initial diagnosis, peripheral blood was obtained, and this preceded any treatment.

Enrollment excluded any patients with other autoimmune diseases, uncontrolled infections, pregnancy or lactation. For this clonotype: Its antigen is currently unknown.

TCR beta CDR3 amplification used RNA transcripts. Second-round multiplex PCR followed a first-round RT-PCR using HTBI primers. MiXCR, applied by TCRdb to the multiplex PCR reads, yields one record per CDR3 protein. The table includes 680,000 or so distinct CDR3 sequences, approximately 22% detected once. CDR3 size: 17 residues. CDR1 and CDR2 (germline): DFQATT, SNEGSKA (reference sequence). The V gene lost 0 bases and the J gene lost 1 base, with 18 bases spanning the gap. Study-level findings and limits: Prediction of ophthalmopathy progression reached around 70% sensitivity and approximately 74% specificity.

Sample: peripheral blood. This TCR was recovered from a woman younger than 30 with stable Graves' hyperthyroidism. Some clones in this sample may be carry-over from other donors' samples. The V and J genes are TRBV20-1 and TRBJ2-5; D gene uncertain. As DNA, the CDR3 is TGCAGTGCTAGAGATCTATCTGGGTCAAGCTTCCAAGAGACCCAGTACTTC. Protein sequence: CSARDLSGSSFQETQYF.